These 13 T cell receptor beta chains share one sample of origin, sequenced in a study of beta chain features in type 1 diabetes. For these receptors, no antigen is known. Broader study findings: Among patients with Type 1 diabetes, TCRB CDR3s were moderately but significantly shorter in every one of the four CD4+ subsets.

The entirety of the isolated RNA underwent reverse transcription, so expressed TCRB transcripts were sequenced. Here immunoSEQ multiplex PCR was the method, and the copy in TCRdb shows in-frame clones only, minus some. The sample records under 200,000 clones, 9% to 12% being singletons. Sequenced material: central memory CD4+ T cells from blood. These receptors were collected from a man aged 25 to 40 with type 1 diabetes.

The table lists this clone with a few counts. The chain links TRBV5-5 to TRBJ2-5, with D perhaps TRBD2 (7 bases). Trimming took 3 bases from V and 5 from J, leaving 23 bases between them. The CDR3 consists of 17 residues. Looked up from germline, CDR1 is SGHKS and CDR2 is YYEKEE (reference sequence). CDR3 region: CASSSVGAGAGSETQYF. DNA for the CDR3: TGTGCCAGCAGCTCCGTGGGGGCGGGAGCAGGTTCGGAGACCCAGTACTTC. The full variable domain, in which reference TRBV5-5 and TRBJ2-5 provide the parts outside the CDR3, is DAGVTQSPTHLIKTRGQQVTLRCSPISGHKSVSWYQQVLGQGPQFIFQYYEKEERGRGNFPDRFSARQFPNYSSELNVNALLLGDSALYLCASSSVGAGAGSETQYFGPGTRLLVL.

This clone appeared a few times. This sequence joins TRBV7-9 and TRBJ2-5; D unresolved. The CDR3 is 14 amino acids. CDR1 is SEHNR and CDR2 is FQNEAQ in the germline V gene (reference sequence). V lost 0 bases and J 2 bases, leaving 7 bases between the germline ends. For the CDR3, the DNA is TGTGCCAGCAGCTTAGCGTCAGGACAAGAGACCCAGTACTTC. This encodes CASSLASGQETQYF.

This rearrangement joins TRBV6-5 to TRBJ1-1, with 11 bases matching TRBD1. The V and J ends lost 6 bases and 4 bases, in that order; junction bases with no gene match: 7. Germline lookup yields CDR1 MNHEY and CDR2 SVGAGI. The length of the CDR3 is 15 residues. This chain's CDR3 is CASRHSGTGGTEAFF. The CDR3 DNA reads as TGTGCCAGCAGACACTCCGGGACAGGGGGCACTGAAGCTTTCTTT.

This chain links TRBV2 with TRBJ2-3; 8 nucleotides agree with TRBD1. Per germline, CDR1 SNHLY and CDR2 FYNNEI. J was trimmed by 3 bases and V by 5 bases; bases with no gene match: 4. This CDR3 is built from 14 residues. The CDR3 sequence: CASSRDRQTDTQYF. CDR3 nucleotide sequence: TGTGCCAGCAGTCGGGACAGGCAAACAGATACGCAGTATTTT.

This clone showed up just a few times. This chain uses TRBV18 with TRBJ2-7; 12 bases match TRBD1. The CDR3 extends over 14 amino acids. Trimming removed 3 bases from V and 6 bases from J; junction bases left unmatched: 3. Germline CDR1 is KGHSH and CDR2 is LQKENI. The chain's CDR3 is CASSPGDRGREQYF. The CDR3, as DNA: TGTGCCAGCTCACCTGGGGACAGGGGGCGCGAGCAGTACTTC.

This clone came up a few times. The gene calls are TRBV28 and TRBJ1-5; the match to TRBD1 covers 10 bases. The CDR3 runs to 13 residues. J gave up 5 bases and V 8 bases, and 3 bases lay outside the gene matches. The germline CDR1 and CDR2 sequences are MDHEN and SYDVKM. The CDR3 protein is CASSGTGDQPQHF. In nucleotides, the CDR3 is TGTGCCAGCTCCGGGACAGGGGATCAGCCCCAGCATTTT.

This clone appeared a few times. The V and J genes are TRBV18 and TRBJ2-1, with D unclear. Deletions cut 0 bases from V and 5 bases from J, with 5 bases between. Germline CDR1 and CDR2: KGHSH and LQKENI. The CDR3 contains 13 residues. The CDR3 sequence: CASSPPSDNEQFF. The CDR3 DNA reads as TGTGCCAGCTCACCACCGAGCGACAATGAGCAGTTCTTC.

The rearrangement uses TRBV6-6 and TRBJ2-7; tentative D call: TRBD2 (7 bases). Deletions cut 4 bases from V and 6 bases from J, with 13 bases between. The germline gives CDR1 MNHNY, CDR2 SVGAGI (reference sequence). The CDR3 has 13 residues. The CDR3 DNA reads TGTGCCAGCAGTTCGGCTGGGGGGGCCGAGCAGTACTTC. This encodes CASSSAGGAEQYF.

This clone was observed a few times. V usage is TRBV6-6 and J usage is TRBJ2-3; no firm D call. V was shortened by 8 bases and J by 4 bases, with 7 bases between the two germline ends. From germline, CDR1 is MNHNY and CDR2 SVGAGI (reference sequence). The CDR3 runs 11 residues. CDR3 residues: CASGAADTQYF. The CDR3 bases are TGTGCCAGCGGCGCGGCAGATACGCAGTATTTT.

This clone was recorded a few times. The CDR3 spells CASSLTGTGFYGYTF. The CDR3 coding sequence is TGTGCCAGCAGTTTAACCGGGACAGGGTTCTATGGCTACACCTTC. This chain links TRBV27 with TRBJ1-2, with 9 bases that match TRBD1. Trimming cost V 2 bases and J 4 bases; bases outside gene matches: 5. The germline V gene encodes CDR1 MNHEY and CDR2 SMNVEV (reference sequence). The CDR3 runs 15 residues.

This clone was detected only a few times. The rearrangement uses TRBV6-5 and TRBJ2-6; the D gene is possibly TRBD2 (5 bases). Germline lookup yields CDR1 MNHEY and CDR2 SVGAGI. Between the trimmed V and J ends, which lost 4 bases and 3 bases, there was a span of 10 bases. The CDR3 is made up of 15 amino acids. CDR3 DNA: TGTGCCAGCAGTTCGGACTTGGGTGGGGCCAACGTCCTGACTTTC. This encodes CASSSDLGGANVLTF.

This clone was recorded a few times. The chain is built from TRBV6-5 and TRBJ1-2, with 9 bases fitting TRBD1. Losses at the gene ends were 4 bases for V and 7 bases for J; bases not matched to a gene: 4. CDR3 length: 13 amino acids. CDR1 is MNHEY and CDR2 is SVGAGI in the germline V gene. The CDR3 sequence is CASSFGQGFGYTF. Written as DNA, the CDR3 is TGTGCCAGCAGTTTCGGACAGGGGTTTGGCTACACCTTC.

The chain joins TRBV7-2 to TRBJ2-1; the D is unclear. CDR3 length: 13 amino acids. Trimming left V 0 bases short and J 9 bases short, with 9 bases between. Germline V gives CDR1 SGHTA, CDR2 FQGNSA. The CDR3, as DNA: TGTGCCAGCAGCTTAGCCCGATCGCGTGAGCAGTTCTTC. Translating it yields CASSLARSREQFF. The complete variable domain, with remaining parts taken from reference TRBV7-2 and TRBJ2-1, reads GAGVSQSPSNKVTEKGKDVELRCDPISGHTALYWYRQSLGQGLEFLIYFQGNSAPDKSGLPSDRFSAERTGGSVSTLTIQRTQQEDSAVYLCASSLARSREQFFGPGTRLTVL.